This T cell receptor (beta chain) was captured by sequencing in a study of identical twins. This clonotype has more than one count but fewer than ten. Its antigen is as yet unknown. Study-wide results and caveats: With abundant cord blood beta clonotypes, insertions were fewer; memory repertoires showed no such pattern. Models, which agreed with sharing between unrelated individuals, nonetheless underestimated the out-of-frame TCR alpha sharing seen in monozygotic twins. Because invariant MAIT and iNKT cells could be present, zero-insertion analyses could be partly confounded.

From the 5' RACE reads, TCRdb called clonotypes with MiXCR, one entry per CDR3 protein. The table lists about 690,000 distinct CDR3 sequences, roughly 6.2% of them singletons. The TCR was taken from a man between 18 and 29 years old in good health. The sequenced sample was naive T cells sorted from blood.

For the CDR3, the DNA is TGCGCCAGCAGCAAAGGACTAGCGGGAGGGCCCTCTGAGACCCAGTACTTC. This codes for CASSKGLAGGPSETQYF. J is TRBJ2-5 and V is TRBV5-1, with 15 bases aligning to TRBD2. With V trimmed by 4 bases and J by 5 bases, 9 bases remained unmatched. Germline loops: CDR1 SGHRS, CDR2 YFSETQ. The CDR3 loop spans 17 amino acids.